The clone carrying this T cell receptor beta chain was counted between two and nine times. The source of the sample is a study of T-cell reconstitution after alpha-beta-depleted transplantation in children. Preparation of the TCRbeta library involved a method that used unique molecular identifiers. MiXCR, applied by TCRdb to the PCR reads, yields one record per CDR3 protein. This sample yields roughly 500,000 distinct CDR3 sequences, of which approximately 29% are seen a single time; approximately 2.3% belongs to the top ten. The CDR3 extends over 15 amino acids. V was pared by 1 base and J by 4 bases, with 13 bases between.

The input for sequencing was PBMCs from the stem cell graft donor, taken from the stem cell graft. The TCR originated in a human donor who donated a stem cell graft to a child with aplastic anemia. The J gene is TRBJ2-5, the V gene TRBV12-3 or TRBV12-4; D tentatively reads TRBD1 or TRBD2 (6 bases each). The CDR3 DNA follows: TGTGCCAGCAGTTTAGAAACAGGGCGGGGAGAGACCCAGTACTTC. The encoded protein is CASSLETGRGETQYF.